Following are 20 T cell receptor beta chains from one sample sequenced in a study of graft-versus-host responses after intestinal transplantation. No antigen has been identified for these receptors. Sequencing used immunoSEQ multiplex PCR; TCRdb keeps in-frame clones, though not all of them. The table has tens of thousands of clones, around 93% seen once. Sequences were derived from unstimulated CD8+ T cells sorted from spleen or lymph node cells, sampled before intestinal transplant. All receptors come from a human donor who received an intestinal transplant.

DNA of the CDR3: TGCGCCAGCAGTCAATCGGATAGCGGGAGTGAAAATGAGCAGTTCTTC. Protein sequence: CASSQSDSGSENEQFF. The V and J genes are TRBV23-1 and TRBJ2-1; 9 bases line up with TRBD2. TRBV23-1 is flagged as an ORF with uncertain function. V lost 0 bases, J lost 7 bases, and 7 bases stayed unmatched. The CDR3 has 16 amino acids.

The chain joins TRBV6-5 to TRBJ2-2, with 8 bases fitting TRBD1. CDR3 length equals 16 residues. V lost 2 bases, J lost 4 bases, and 6 bases stayed unmatched. The germline V gene encodes CDR1 MNHEY and CDR2 SVGAGI. The DNA for the CDR3 is TGTGCCAGCAGTTACACGACAGGGGCACCCACCGGGGAGCTGTTTTTT. Its protein is CASSYTTGAPTGELFF.

In this sample, this clone turned up once. The CDR3 is CAWSVWTGSSWEQFF. The DNA of the CDR3 is TGTGCCTGGAGTGTGTGGACAGGATCTTCCTGGGAGCAGTTCTTC. The rearrangement joins TRBV30 to TRBJ2-1; 7 nucleotides agree with TRBD1. CDR3 length: 15 amino acids. Looked up from germline, CDR1 is GTSNPN and CDR2 is SVGIG (reference sequence). With 0 bases clipped from V and 10 bases from J, the junction kept 12 bases outside the gene matches.

CDR3 amino acids: CASGTGTGATEAFF. CDR3 DNA: TGTGCTAGTGGTACAGGGACAGGGGCGACTGAAGCTTTCTTT. The J gene is TRBJ1-1, the V gene TRBV12-5; 10 bases map to TRBD1. This CDR3 is built from 14 residues. Germline values: CDR1 LGHNT, CDR2 FRNRAP. The junction had 5 bases not matched to a gene; V was cut back by 5 bases and J by 5 bases.

V usage is TRBV19 and J usage is TRBJ2-7; D may be TRBD2 (6 bases). The CDR3 is 14 residues long. Germline V gene sequence: CDR1 LNHDA, CDR2 SQIVND (reference sequence). V lost 6 bases and J lost 4, with 16 bases in between. In DNA form, the CDR3 reads TGTGCCAGTAGCGCCGGGACTTACCAGTACGAGCAGTACTTC. This gives the protein CASSAGTYQYEQYF.

V gene TRBV7-9 combines with J gene TRBJ2-1; 7 bases align to TRBD2. The V gene end was trimmed by 3 bases and the J gene end by 2 bases; junction bases not matched to a gene: 4. The CDR3 is 15 amino acids. From germline, CDR1 is SEHNR and CDR2 FQNEAQ (reference sequence). The CDR3 loop reads CASSLGLTTYNEQFF. As DNA, the CDR3 is TGTGCCAGCAGCTTGGGACTAACCACCTACAATGAGCAGTTCTTC.

The chain employs TRBV5-5 and TRBJ2-7; the D gene is possibly TRBD2 (6 bases). Trimming removed 4 bases from V and 0 bases from J, with 8 bases in between. In germline, CDR1 is SGHKS, CDR2 YYEKEE (reference sequence). The CDR3 is 13 residues long. CDR3 in amino acids: CASSVGLSYEQYF. The DNA of the CDR3 is TGTGCCAGCAGCGTGGGACTCTCCTACGAGCAGTACTTC. Full variable domain (outside the CDR3, taken from reference TRBV5-5 and TRBJ2-7): DAGVTQSPTHLIKTRGQQVTLRCSPISGHKSVSWYQQVLGQGPQFIFQYYEKEERGRGNFPDRFSARQFPNYSSELNVNALLLGDSALYLCASSVGLSYEQYFGPGTRLTVT.

The chain carries TRBV6-5 and TRBJ1-2; the D gene is possibly TRBD1 (5 bases). The V and J ends lost 0 bases and 7 bases respectively, with 9 bases between them. CDR3 length equals 13 residues. Germline V gene sequence: CDR1 MNHEY, CDR2 SVGAGI. The CDR3 loop reads CASSYSSRGGYTF. The CDR3, as DNA: TGTGCCAGCAGTTACTCGAGTAGGGGTGGCTACACCTTC.

The V gene is TRBV19, the J gene TRBJ2-7; 7 positions agree with TRBD1. V lost 5 bases and J lost 0; bases outside the gene matches: 1. The CDR3 covers 13 residues. The germline CDR1 and CDR2 sequences are LNHDA and SQIVND (reference sequence). DNA of the CDR3: TGTGCCAGTAGTTGGGACAGCTCCTACGAGCAGTACTTC. Protein: CASSWDSSYEQYF. Filled out from reference TRBV19 and TRBJ2-7, the complete variable domain reads DGGITQSPKYLFRKEGQNVTLSCEQNLNHDAMYWYRQDPGQGLRLIYYSQIVNDFQKGDIAEGYSVSREKKESFPLTVTSAQKNPTAFYLCASSWDSSYEQYFGPGTRLTVT.

This clone is a singleton in its sample. The V gene is TRBV19, the J gene TRBJ2-3; D gene unclear. Germline CDR1 reads LNHDA; CDR2 reads SQIVND (reference sequence). CDR3 length equals 14 residues. The germline V and J ends were trimmed by 1 base and 6 bases, with 11 bases remaining between them. The chain's CDR3 is CASSIAPLQDTQYF. The CDR3 region has the DNA TGTGCCAGTAGTATAGCGCCCCTCCAGGATACGCAGTATTTT.

The CDR3 sequence is CAWETGYEQFF. The DNA of the CDR3 is TGTGCCTGGGAGACAGGTTATGAGCAGTTCTTC. The V and J genes are TRBV30 and TRBJ2-1; D possibly corresponds to TRBD1 (6 bases). This CDR3 is 11 amino acids long. The germline CDR1 and CDR2 sequences are GTSNPN and SVGIG (reference sequence). The V end was cut by 5 bases, the J end by 8 bases, with 10 bases between.

The chain is built from TRBV4-1 and TRBJ2-7; possibly TRBD1 for D (5 bases). The CDR3 loop spans 16 amino acids. Germline lookup yields CDR1 MGHRA and CDR2 YSYEKL. V was trimmed by 0 bases and J by 1 base, leaving 13 bases between them. CDR3 sequence reads: CASSQDFSRESYEQYF. DNA of the CDR3: TGCGCCAGCAGCCAAGATTTCTCCAGGGAATCCTACGAGCAGTACTTC.

The chain recombines TRBV7-9 with TRBJ2-5; possible D gene TRBD1, 6 bases. Trimming took off 6 bases at V and 4 bases at J, with 12 bases between the two ends. The CDR3 extends over 13 amino acids. Germline-derived CDR1 and CDR2 are SEHNR and FQNEAQ (reference sequence). The CDR3 protein is CASRGEGGETQYF. CDR3 nucleotides: TGTGCCAGCAGGGGAGAAGGGGGAGAGACCCAGTACTTC.

This clone was seen only once. The chain uses TRBV9 and TRBJ1-4; D is uncertain. CDR3 length equals 16 residues. Germline V lookup: CDR1 SGDLS, CDR2 YYNGEE. The ends were cut back, 3 bases at V and 3 bases at J, with 15 bases in the middle. Here the CDR3 DNA reads TGTGCCAGCAGCGCAGGAAGAACATCCGCTAATGAAAAACTGTTTTTT. It encodes CASSAGRTSANEKLFF.

This clone was counted a single time. The chain joins TRBV4-3 to TRBJ2-5, with TRBD2 matching over 10 bases. The CDR3 length is 19 residues. V lost 0 bases and J lost 2; bases outside the gene matches: 12. Germline V gene lookup returns CDR1 LGHNA and CDR2 YSLEER. Here the CDR3 DNA reads TGCGCCAGCAGCCAAGAGGTTGTGTCTAGCGGGAGTTATCAAGAGACCCAGTACTTC. Its protein is CASSQEVVSSGSYQETQYF.

This chain joins TRBV27 and TRBJ2-7; 7 bases agree with TRBD1. The CDR3 covers 13 residues. Per germline, CDR1 MNHEY and CDR2 SMNVEV (reference sequence). The ends lost 10 bases at V and 5 bases at J; junction bases unmatched: 11. The CDR3 nucleotides read TGTGCCACAAGAAACACAGGGGACGACGAGCAGTACTTC. It is translated as CATRNTGDDEQYF.

The V and J genes are TRBV5-4 and TRBJ1-1, with D maybe TRBD1 (6 bases). CDR3 length equals 15 residues. Trimming shortened V by 0 bases and J by 5 bases, and 14 bases separated the two germline ends. CDR1 is SGHNT and CDR2 is YYREEE in the germline V gene (reference sequence). CDR3 loop: CASSLDPQGITEAFF. CDR3 nucleotides: TGTGCCAGCAGCTTGGACCCACAGGGAATTACTGAAGCTTTCTTT. The full variable domain, rest sourced from reference TRBV5-4 and TRBJ1-1, is ETGVTQSPTHLIKTRGQQVTLRCSSQSGHNTVSWYQQALGQGPQFIFQYYREEENGRGNFPPRFSGLQFPNYSSELNVNALELDDSALYLCASSLDPQGITEAFFGQGTRLTVV.

The chain is built from TRBV2 and TRBJ2-7; TRBD1 might be the D (6 bases). There are 13 residues in the CDR3. The germline V and J ends were trimmed by 7 bases and 0 bases, with 10 bases remaining between them. Germline values: CDR1 SNHLY, CDR2 FYNNEI. CDR3 sequence: CASKQDSSYEQYF. The CDR3 nucleotides read TGTGCCAGCAAACAGGACAGCTCCTACGAGCAGTACTTC.

As regards this clone: The junction shows a germline mismatch at one end, possibly a read error. The V gene is TRBV13, the J gene TRBJ1-2; D unclear. Looked up from germline, CDR1 is PRHDT and CDR2 is FYEKMQ (reference sequence). This CDR3 spans 16 amino acids. The CDR3 nucleotides are TGTGCCAGCAGCCTAGGTGCCCGGAGGTCTGTATTTGGCTACACCTTC. Its translation is CASSLGARRSVFGYTF.

V is TRBV4-1 and J is TRBJ2-1; perhaps TRBD2 as D (5 bases). The CDR3 is made up of 15 amino acids. Germline CDR1 MGHRA, CDR2 YSYEKL. Trimming stripped 7 bases from V and 5 bases from J, with 18 bases between. The CDR3 DNA is TGCGCCAGCAACCTAATCGGGGATGGCAACAATGAGCAGTTCTTC. It specifies CASNLIGDGNNEQFF.